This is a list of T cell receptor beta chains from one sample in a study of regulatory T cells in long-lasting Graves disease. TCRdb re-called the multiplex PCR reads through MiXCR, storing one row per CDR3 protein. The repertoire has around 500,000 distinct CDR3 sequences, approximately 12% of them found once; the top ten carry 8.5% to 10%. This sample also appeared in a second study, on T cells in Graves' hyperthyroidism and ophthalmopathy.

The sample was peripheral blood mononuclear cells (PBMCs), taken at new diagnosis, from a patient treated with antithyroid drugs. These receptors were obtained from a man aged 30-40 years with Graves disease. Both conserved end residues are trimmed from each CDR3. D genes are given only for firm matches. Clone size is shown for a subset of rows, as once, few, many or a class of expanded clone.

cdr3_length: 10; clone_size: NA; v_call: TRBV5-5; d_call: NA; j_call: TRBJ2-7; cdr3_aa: ASTLGLYEQY
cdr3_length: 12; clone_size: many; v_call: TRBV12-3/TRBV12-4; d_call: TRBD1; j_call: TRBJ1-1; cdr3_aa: ASRRTGSDTEAF
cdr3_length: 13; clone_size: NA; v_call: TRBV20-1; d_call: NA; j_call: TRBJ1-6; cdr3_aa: SAPGRPGANSPLH
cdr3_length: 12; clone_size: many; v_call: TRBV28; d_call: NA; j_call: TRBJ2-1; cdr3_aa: ASRTEGRYNEQF
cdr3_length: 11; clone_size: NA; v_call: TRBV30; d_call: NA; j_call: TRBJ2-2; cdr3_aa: AWSGQGTGELF
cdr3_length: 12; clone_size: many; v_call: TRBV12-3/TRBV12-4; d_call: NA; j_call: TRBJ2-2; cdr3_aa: ASSFRQFTGELF
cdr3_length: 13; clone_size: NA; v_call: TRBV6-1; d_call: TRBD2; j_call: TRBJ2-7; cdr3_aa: ASSLAGLSSYEQY
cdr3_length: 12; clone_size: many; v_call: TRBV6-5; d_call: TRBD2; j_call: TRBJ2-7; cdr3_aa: ASSYLGLAYEQY
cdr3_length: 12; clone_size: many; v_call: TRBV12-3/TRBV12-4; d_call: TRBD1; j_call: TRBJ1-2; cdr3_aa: ASSPQGVGNGYT
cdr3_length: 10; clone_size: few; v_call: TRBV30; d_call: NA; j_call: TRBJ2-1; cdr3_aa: AWSVSGLEQF
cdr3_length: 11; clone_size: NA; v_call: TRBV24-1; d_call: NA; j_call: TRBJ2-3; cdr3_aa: ATSEAGADTQY
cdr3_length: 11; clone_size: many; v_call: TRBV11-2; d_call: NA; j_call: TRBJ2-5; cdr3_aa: ASSPGTQETQY
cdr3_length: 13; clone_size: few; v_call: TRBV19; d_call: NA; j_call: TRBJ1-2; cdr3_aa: ASILKKGLEWGYT
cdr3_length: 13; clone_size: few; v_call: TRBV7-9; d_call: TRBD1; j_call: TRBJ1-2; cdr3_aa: ASSLSGQGPNGYT
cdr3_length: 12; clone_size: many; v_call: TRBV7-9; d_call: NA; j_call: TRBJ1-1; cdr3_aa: ASSEGQMNTEAF
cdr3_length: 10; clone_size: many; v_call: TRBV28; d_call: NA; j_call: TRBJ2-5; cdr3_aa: ASKLGQETQY
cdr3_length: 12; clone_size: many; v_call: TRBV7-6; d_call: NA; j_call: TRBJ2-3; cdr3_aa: ASRRSIGADTQY
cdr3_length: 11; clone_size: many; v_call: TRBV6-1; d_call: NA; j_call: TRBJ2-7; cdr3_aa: AGARELGYEQY
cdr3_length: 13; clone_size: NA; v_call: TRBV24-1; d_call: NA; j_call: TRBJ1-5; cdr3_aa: ATSAGDGSNQPQH
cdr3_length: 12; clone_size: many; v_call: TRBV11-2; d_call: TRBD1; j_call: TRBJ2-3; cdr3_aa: ASSPDRVTDTQY
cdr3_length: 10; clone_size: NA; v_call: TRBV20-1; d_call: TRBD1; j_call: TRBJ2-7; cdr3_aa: SVGTGFYEQY
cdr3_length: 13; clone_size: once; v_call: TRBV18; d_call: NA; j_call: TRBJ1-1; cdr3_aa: ASSPGGPRNTEAF
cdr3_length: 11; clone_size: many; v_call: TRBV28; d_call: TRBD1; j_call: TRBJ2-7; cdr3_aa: ASSWDRGREQY
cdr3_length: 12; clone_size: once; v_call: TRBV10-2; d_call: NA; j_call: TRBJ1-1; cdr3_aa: ASLAPGSTSGAF
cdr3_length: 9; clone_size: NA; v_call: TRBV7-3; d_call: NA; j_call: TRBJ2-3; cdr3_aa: ASSSSGLQY
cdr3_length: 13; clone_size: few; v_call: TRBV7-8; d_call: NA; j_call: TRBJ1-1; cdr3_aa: ASSSSRGLFLEAF
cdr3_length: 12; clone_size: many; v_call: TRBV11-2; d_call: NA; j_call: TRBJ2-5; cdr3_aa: ASSSDTLSETQY
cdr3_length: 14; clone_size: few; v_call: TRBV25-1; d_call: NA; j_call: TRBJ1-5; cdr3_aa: ASSESSGFSNQPQH
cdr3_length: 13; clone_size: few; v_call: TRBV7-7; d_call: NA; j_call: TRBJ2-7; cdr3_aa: ASSTKDGPTYEQY
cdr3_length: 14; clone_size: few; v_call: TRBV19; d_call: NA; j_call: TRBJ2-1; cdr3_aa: ASSIAAHWAYNEQF
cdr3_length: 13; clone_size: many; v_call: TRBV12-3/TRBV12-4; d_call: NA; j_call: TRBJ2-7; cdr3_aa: ASSLGGSSPPEQY
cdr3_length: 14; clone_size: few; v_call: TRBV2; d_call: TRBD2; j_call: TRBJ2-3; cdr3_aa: ASSELAGGTTDTQY
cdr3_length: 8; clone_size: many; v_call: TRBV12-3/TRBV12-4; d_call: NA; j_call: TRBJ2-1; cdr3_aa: ASSRREQF
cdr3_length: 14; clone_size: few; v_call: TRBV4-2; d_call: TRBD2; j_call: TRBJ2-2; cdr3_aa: ASSQAQREGPGELF
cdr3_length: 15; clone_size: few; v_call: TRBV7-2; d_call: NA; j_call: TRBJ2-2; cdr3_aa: ASSLGTVGLLAGELF
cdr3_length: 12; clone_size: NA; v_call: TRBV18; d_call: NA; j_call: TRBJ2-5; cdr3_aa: ASSPQQAIETQY
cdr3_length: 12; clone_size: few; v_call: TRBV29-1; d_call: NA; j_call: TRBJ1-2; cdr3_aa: SVITRRANYGYT
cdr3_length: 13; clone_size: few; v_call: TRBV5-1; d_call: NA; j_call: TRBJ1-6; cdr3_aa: ASSLRRDSNSPLH
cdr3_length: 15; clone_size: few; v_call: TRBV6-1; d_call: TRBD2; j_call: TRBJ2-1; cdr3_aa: ASREGVGLAGDNEQF
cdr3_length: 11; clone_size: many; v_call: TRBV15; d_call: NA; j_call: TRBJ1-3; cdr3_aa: ATSRDPLGTIY
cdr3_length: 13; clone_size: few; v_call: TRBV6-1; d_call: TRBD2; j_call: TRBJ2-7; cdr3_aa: ASRSVAGPPYEQY
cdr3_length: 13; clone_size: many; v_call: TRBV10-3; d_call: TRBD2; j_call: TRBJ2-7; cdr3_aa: AATGAAGVVNEQY
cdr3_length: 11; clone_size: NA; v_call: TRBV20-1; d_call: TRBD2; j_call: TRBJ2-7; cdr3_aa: SARPGRVYEQY
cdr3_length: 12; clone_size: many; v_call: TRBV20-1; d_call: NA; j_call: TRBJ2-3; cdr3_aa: SARSRVGRGTQY
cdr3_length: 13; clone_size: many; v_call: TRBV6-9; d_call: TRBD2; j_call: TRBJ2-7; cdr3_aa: ASSSASGRSYEQY
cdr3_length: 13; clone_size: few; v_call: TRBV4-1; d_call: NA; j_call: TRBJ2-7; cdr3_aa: ASSQANRDSSEQY
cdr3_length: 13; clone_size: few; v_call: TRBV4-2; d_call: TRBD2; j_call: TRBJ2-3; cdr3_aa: ASSQEGLAGGPQY
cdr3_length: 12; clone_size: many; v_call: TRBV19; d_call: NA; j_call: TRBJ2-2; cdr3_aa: ASLDRANTGELF
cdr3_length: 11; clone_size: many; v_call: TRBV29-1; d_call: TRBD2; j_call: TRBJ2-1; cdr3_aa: SAASGRHNEQF
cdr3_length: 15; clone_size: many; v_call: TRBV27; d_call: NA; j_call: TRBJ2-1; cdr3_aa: ASSLWLAPNTYNEQF
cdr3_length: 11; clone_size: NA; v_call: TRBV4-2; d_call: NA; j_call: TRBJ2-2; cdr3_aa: ASRDKGAGELF
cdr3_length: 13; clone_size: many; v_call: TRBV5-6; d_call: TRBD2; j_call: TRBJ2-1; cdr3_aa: ASSIGTSRESEQF
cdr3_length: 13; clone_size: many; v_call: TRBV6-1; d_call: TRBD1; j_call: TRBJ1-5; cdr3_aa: ATYDRDRGNQPQH
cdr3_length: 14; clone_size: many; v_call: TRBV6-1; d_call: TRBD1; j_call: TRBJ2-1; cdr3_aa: ASSDQDRGRSNEQF
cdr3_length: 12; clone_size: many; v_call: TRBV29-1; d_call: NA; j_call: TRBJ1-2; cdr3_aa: SVSGTQARGGYT
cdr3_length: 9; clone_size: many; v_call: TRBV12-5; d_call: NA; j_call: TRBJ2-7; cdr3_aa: ASGPRSEQY
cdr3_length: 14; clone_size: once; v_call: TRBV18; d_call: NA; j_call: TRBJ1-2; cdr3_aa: ASSPLIRDVNYGYT
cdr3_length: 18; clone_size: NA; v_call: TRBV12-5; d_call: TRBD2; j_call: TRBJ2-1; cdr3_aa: ASGLVPSAVAGALRNEQF
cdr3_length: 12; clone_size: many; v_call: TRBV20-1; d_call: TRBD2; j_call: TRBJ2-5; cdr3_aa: SARSPGGQETQY